This T cell receptor (beta chain) was identified in a study of radiation and T cells in renal cell carcinoma. At the level of the study: Nephrectomy followed 15 Gy stereotactic body radiation by 4 weeks. Findings and limits, study-wide: From baseline, blood top tumor clonotypes peaked at 2 weeks post-radiation.

This clone was detected only a few times. As yet, its antigen is unknown. Measured with immunoSEQ multiplex PCR; TCRdb has only the in-frame clones, and not every one. The repertoire holds tens of thousands of clones, with around 76% as singletons. The time point: blood 2 weeks post-SBRT. As for treatment: 15 Gy SBRT to primary tumor, nephrectomy 4 weeks later. Serial blood draws occurred at baseline and 2 and 4 weeks post-SBRT. The patient's renal cell carcinoma had clear cell pathology. CDR3 length equals 14 residues. Germline V gene lookup returns CDR1 MNHEY and CDR2 SMNVEV (reference sequence). Trimming cost V 5 bases and J 10 bases; bases outside gene matches: 8.

The material sequenced was blood, taken from a patient whose treatment included radiotherapy and nephrectomy. V is TRBV27 and J is TRBJ1-1; the match to TRBD1 covers 12 bases. The source is a man aged 60-69 years with renal cell carcinoma. The CDR3 is CASSPLGTGGGAFF. The CDR3 bases are TGTGCCAGCAGTCCCCTTGGGACAGGGGGCGGAGCTTTCTTT.